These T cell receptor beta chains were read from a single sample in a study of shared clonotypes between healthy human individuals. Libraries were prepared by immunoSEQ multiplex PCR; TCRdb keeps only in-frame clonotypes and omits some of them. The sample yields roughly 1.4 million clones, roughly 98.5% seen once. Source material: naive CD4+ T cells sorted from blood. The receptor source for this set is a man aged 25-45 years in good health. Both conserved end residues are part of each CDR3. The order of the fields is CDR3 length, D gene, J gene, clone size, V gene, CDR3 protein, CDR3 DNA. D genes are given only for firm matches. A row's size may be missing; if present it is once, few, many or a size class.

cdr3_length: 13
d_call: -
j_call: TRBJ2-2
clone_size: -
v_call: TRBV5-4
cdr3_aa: CASSLEPQGELFF
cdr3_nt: TGTGCCAGCAGCTTGGAGCCCCAAGGGGAGCTGTTTTTT

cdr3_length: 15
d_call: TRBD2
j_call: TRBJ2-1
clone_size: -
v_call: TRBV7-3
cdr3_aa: CASSLNSGSYNEQFF
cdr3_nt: TGTGCCAGCAGCTTAAATAGCGGGAGTTACAATGAGCAGTTCTTC

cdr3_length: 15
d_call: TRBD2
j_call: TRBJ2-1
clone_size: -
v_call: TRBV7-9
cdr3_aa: CASSLIGTSAHEQFF
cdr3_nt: TGTGCCAGCAGCCTAATCGGGACTAGTGCCCATGAGCAGTTCTTC

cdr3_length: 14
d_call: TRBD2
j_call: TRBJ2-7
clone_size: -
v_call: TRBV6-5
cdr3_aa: CATQLPGLAGEQYF
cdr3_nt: TGTGCCACCCAGTTACCAGGACTAGCGGGAGAGCAGTACTTC

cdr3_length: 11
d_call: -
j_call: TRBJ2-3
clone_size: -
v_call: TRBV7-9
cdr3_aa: CASSLVDTQYF
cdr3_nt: TGTGCCAGCAGCTTAGTAGATACGCAGTATTTT

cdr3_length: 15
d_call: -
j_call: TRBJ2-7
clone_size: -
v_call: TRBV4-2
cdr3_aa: CASSLQQAGEYEQYF
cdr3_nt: TGTGCCAGCAGCCTTCAACAGGCGGGCGAGTACGAGCAGTACTTC

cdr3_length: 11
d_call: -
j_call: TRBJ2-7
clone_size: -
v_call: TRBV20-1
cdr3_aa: CSATADYEQYF
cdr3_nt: TGCAGTGCTACCGCGGATTACGAGCAGTACTTC

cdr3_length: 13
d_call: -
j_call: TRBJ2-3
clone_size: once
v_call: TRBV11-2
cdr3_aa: CASSWSRTDTQYF
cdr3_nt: TGTGCCAGCAGCTGGTCCCGCACAGATACGCAGTATTTT

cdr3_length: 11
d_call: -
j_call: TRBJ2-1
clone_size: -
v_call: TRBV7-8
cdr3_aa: CASSLGVEQFF
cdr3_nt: TGTGCCAGCAGCCTCGGAGTCGAGCAGTTCTTC

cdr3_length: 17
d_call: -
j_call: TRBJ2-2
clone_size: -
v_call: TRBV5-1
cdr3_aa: CASSSPWTHSNTGELFF
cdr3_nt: TGCGCCAGCAGCTCCCCTTGGACACATTCAAACACCGGGGAGCTGTTTTTT

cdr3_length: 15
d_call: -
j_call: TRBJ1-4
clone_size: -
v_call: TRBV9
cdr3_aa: CASSVDPRPNEKLFF
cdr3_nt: TGTGCCAGCAGCGTAGATCCTCGGCCGAATGAAAAACTGTTTTTT

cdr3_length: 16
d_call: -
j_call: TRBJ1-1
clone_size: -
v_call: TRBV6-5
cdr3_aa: CASSYSTTGVGTEAFF
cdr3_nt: TGTGCCAGCAGTTACTCGACCACGGGGGTCGGCACTGAAGCTTTCTTT

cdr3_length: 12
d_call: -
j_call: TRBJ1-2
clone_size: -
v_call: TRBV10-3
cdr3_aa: CAISESGGGYTF
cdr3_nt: TGTGCCATCAGTGAGTCGGGAGGGGGCTACACCTTC

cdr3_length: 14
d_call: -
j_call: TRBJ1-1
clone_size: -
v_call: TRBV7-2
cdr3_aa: CASSLLYAVTEAFF
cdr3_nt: TGTGCCAGCAGCTTATTATATGCCGTCACTGAAGCTTTCTTT

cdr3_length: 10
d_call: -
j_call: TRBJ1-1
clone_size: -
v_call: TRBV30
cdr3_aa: CALSGGEAFF
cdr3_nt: TGTGCCCTATCGGGGGGTGAAGCTTTCTTT

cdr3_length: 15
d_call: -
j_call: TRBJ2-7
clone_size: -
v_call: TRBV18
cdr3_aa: CASSPGSLGMGEQYF
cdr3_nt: TGTGCCAGCTCACCAGGTTCCCTAGGAATGGGCGAGCAGTACTTC

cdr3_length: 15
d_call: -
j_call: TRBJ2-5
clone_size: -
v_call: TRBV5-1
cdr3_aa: CASSLWMGGRETQYF
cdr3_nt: TGCGCCAGCAGCTTATGGATGGGGGGACGAGAGACCCAGTACTTC

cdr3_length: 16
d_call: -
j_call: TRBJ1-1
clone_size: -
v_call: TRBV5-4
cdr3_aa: CASSRDKVIANTEAFF
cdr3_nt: TGTGCCAGCAGCCGGGACAAGGTTATCGCAAACACTGAAGCTTTCTTT

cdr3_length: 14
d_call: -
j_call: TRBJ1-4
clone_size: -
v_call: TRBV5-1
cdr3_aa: CASRTASLNEKLFF
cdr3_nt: TGCGCCAGCAGGACAGCCTCCCTTAATGAAAAACTGTTTTTT

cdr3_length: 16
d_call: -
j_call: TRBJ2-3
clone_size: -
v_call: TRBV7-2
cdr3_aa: CASSLAQIRAVDTQYF
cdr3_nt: TGTGCCAGCAGCTTAGCGCAAATTCGGGCCGTAGATACGCAGTATTTT

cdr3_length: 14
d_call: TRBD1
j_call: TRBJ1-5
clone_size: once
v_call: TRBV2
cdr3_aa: CASSGDRGYQPQHF
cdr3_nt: TGTGCCAGCAGTGGGGACAGGGGGTATCAGCCCCAGCATTTT

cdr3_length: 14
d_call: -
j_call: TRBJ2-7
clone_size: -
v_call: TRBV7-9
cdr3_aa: CASSRRGAPYEQYF
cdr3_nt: TGTGCCAGCAGCCGTCGCGGAGCCCCCTACGAGCAGTACTTC

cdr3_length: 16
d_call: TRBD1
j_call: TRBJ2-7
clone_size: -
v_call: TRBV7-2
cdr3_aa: CASSLGFGTERYEQYF
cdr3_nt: TGTGCCAGCAGCTTAGGGTTCGGGACAGAGCGCTACGAGCAGTACTTC

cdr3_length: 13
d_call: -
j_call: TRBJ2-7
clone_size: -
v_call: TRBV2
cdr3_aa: CASTGGGLYEQYF
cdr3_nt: TGTGCCAGCACGGGAGGGGGCCTCTACGAGCAGTACTTC

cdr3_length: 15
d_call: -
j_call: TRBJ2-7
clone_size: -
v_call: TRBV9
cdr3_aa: CASSPRLALDYEQYF
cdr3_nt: TGTGCCAGCAGCCCCCGGCTAGCGTTAGACTACGAGCAGTACTTC

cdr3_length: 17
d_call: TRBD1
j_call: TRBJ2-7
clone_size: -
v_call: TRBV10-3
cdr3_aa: CAISERAVRTGTYEQYF
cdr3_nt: TGTGCCATCAGTGAGAGGGCGGTAAGGACAGGGACCTACGAGCAGTACTTC

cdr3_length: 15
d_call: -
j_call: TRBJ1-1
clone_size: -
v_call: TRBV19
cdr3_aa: CASSIDFGRSTEAFF
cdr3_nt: TGTGCCAGTAGTATAGATTTTGGCCGGAGTACTGAAGCTTTCTTT

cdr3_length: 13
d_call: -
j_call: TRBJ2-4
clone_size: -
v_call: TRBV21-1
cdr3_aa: CASSKAPRRIMDF
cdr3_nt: TGTGCCAGCAGCAAAGCCCCCCGGCGGATCATGGACTTC

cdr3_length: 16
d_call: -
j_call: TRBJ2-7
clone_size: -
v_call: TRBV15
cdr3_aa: CATSRDLGFLPYEQYF
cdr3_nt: TGTGCCACCAGCAGAGATCTGGGCTTCCTCCCCTACGAGCAGTACTTC

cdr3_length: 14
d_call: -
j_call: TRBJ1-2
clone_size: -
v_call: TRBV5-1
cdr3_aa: CASSNRTGSYGYTF
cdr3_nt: TGCGCCAGCAGCAATAGGACGGGCTCCTATGGCTACACCTTC

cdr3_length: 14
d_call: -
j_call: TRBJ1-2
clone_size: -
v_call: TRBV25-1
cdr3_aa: CASSEPPFNYGYTF
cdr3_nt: TGTGCCAGCAGTGAGCCTCCGTTTAACTATGGCTACACCTTC

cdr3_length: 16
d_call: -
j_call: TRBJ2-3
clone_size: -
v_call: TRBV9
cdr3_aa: CASSVGGIIFTDTQYF
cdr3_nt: TGTGCCAGCAGCGTAGGGGGTATCATCTTCACAGATACGCAGTATTTT

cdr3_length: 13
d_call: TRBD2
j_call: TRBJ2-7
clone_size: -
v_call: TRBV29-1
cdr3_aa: CSVSTSGIYEQYF
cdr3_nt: TGCAGCGTTTCGACTAGCGGGATCTACGAGCAGTACTTC

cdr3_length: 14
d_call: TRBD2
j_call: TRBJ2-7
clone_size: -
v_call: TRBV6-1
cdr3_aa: CASRWTSGSYEQYF
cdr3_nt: TGTGCCAGCAGGTGGACTAGCGGCTCCTACGAGCAGTACTTC

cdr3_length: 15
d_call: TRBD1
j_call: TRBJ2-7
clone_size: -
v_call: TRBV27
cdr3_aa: CASSLSDRGAYEQYF
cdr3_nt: TGTGCCAGCAGTTTATCGGACAGGGGGGCCTACGAGCAGTACTTC

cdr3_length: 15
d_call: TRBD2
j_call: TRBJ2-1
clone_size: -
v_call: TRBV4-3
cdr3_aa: CASSQKGLAGHEQFF
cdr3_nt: TGCGCCAGCAGCCAAAAGGGACTAGCGGGCCATGAGCAGTTCTTC

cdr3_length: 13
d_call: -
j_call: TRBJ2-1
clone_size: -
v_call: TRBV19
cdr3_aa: CASAVGGAGEQFF
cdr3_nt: TGTGCCAGTGCTGTCGGCGGGGCGGGTGAGCAGTTCTTC

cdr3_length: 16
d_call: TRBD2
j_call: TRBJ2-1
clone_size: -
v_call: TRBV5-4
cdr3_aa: CASRRGLAEEYNEQFF
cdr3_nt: TGTGCCAGCAGGCGAGGACTAGCGGAAGAGTACAATGAGCAGTTCTTC

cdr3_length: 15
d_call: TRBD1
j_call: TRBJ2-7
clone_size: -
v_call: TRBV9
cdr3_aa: CASSLGTGLSYEQYF
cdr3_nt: TGTGCCAGCAGCCTCGGGACAGGCCTTTCCTACGAGCAGTACTTC

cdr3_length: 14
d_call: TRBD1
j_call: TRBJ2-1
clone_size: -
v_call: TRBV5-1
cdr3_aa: CASSSQGAYNEQFF
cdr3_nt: TGCGCCAGCAGCTCACAGGGGGCCTACAATGAGCAGTTCTTC

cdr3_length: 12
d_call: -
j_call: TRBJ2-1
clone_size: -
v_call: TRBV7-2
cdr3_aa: CASGSSYNEQFF
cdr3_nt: TGTGCCAGCGGGAGCTCCTACAATGAGCAGTTCTTC

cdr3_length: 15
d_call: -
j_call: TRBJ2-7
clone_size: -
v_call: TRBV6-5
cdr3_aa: CASSPSLGSSYEQYF
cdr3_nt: TGTGCCAGCAGTCCCTCCTTAGGGAGCTCCTACGAGCAGTACTTC

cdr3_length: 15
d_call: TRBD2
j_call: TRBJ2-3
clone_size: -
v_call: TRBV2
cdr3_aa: CASRYGLAGVDTQYF
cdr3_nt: TGTGCCAGCAGATACGGACTAGCGGGAGTGGATACGCAGTATTTT

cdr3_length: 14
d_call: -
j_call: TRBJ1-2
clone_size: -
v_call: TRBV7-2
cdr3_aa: CASSLRVMDYGYTF
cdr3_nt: TGTGCCAGCAGCTTAAGAGTGATGGACTATGGCTACACCTTC

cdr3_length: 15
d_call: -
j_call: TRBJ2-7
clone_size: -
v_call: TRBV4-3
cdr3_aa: CASSQDSRFGHEQYF
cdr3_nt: TGCGCCAGCAGCCAAGATAGCAGGTTTGGCCACGAGCAGTACTTC

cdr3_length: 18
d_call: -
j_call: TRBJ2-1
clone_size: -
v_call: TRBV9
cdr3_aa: CASSVEGGVATPYNEQFF
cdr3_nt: TGTGCCAGCAGCGTAGAAGGGGGGGTAGCGACCCCCTACAATGAGCAGTTCTTC

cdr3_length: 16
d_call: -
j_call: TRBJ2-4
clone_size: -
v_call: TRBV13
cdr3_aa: CASSLRVGVAKNIQYF
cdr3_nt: TGTGCCAGCAGCTTAAGGGTAGGGGTAGCCAAAAACATTCAGTACTTC

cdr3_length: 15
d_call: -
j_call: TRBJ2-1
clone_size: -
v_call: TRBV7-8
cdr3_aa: CASSADVPSYNEQFF
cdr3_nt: TGTGCCAGCAGCGCAGACGTACCCTCCTACAATGAGCAGTTCTTC

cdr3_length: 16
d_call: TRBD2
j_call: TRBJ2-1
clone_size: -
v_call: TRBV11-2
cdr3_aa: CASSLDLSGSLDEQFF
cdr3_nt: TGTGCCAGCAGCTTGGACCTTAGCGGGAGTCTCGATGAGCAGTTCTTC

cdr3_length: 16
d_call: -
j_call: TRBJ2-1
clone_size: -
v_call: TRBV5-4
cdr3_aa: CASSPSGQDWVNEQFF
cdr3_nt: TGTGCCAGCAGCCCCTCGGGGCAAGACTGGGTGAATGAGCAGTTCTTC

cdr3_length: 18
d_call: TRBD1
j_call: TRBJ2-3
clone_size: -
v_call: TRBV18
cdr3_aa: CASSPRMGTAPVTDTQYF
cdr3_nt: TGTGCCAGCTCACCAAGAATGGGGACAGCCCCAGTTACAGATACGCAGTATTTT

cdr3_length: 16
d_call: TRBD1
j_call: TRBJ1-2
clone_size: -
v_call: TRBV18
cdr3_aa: CASSPTGGEPPYGYTF
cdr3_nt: TGTGCCAGCTCACCTACAGGGGGCGAACCTCCGTATGGCTACACCTTC

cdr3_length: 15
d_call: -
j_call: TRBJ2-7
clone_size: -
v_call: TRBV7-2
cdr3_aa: CASSLGTVLDYEQYF
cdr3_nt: TGTGCCAGCAGCTTAGGGACGGTCCTAGACTACGAGCAGTACTTC

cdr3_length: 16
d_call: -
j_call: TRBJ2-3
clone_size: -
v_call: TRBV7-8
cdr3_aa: CASSLGGDSRTDTQYF
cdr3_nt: TGTGCCAGCAGCTTAGGGGGGGACAGTCGCACAGATACGCAGTATTTT

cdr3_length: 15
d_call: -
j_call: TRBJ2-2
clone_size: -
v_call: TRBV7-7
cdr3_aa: CASSLGGANTGELFF
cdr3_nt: TGTGCTAGCAGCTTAGGCGGAGCGAACACCGGGGAGCTGTTTTTT

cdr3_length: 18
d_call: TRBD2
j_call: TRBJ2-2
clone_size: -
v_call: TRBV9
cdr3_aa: CASSVVAGGPGNTGELFF
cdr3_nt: TGTGCCAGCAGCGTCGTAGCGGGAGGGCCTGGGAACACCGGGGAGCTGTTTTTT

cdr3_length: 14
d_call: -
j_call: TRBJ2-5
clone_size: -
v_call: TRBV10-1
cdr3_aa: CASSEGLGRETQYF
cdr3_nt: TGCGCCAGCAGCGAGGGACTGGGGCGGGAGACCCAGTACTTC

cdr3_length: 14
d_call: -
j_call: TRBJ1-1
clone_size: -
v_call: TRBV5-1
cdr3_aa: CASSTRGADTEAFF
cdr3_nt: TGCGCCAGCAGTACCCGGGGGGCGGACACTGAAGCTTTCTTT